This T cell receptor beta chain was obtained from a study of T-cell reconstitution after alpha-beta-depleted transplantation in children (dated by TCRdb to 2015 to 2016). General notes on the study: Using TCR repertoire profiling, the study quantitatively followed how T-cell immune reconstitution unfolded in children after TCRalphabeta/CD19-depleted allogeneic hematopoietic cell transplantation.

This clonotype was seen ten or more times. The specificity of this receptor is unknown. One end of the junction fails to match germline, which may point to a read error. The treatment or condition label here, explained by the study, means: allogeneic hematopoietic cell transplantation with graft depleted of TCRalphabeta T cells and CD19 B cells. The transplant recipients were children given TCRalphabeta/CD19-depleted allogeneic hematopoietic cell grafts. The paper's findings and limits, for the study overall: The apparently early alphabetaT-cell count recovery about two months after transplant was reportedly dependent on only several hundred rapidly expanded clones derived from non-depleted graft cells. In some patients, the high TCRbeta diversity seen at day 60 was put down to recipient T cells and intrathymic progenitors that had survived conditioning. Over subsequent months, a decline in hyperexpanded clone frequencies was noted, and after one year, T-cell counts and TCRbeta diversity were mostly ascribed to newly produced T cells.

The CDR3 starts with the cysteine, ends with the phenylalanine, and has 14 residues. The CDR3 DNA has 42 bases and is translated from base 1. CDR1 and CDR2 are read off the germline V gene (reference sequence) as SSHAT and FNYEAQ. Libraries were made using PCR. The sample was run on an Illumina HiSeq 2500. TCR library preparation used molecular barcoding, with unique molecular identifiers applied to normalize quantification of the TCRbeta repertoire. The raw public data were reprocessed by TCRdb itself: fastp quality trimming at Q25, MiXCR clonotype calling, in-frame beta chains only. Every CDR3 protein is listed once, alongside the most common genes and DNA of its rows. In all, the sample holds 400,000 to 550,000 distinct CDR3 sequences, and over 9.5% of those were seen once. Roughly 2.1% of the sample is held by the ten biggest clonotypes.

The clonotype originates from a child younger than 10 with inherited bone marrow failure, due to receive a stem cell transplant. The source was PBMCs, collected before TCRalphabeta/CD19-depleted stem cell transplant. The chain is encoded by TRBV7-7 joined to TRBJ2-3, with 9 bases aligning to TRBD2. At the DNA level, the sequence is TGTGCCAGCAGTTTAGCGGGAGCCACAGATACGCAGTATTTT. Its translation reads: CASSLAGATDTQYF.